This TCR beta chain was sequenced for a study of CD8+ T cells in alopecia areata. Study-wide results and caveats: Significant decreases in scalp clonality and expanded CD8+ clones followed tofacitinib treatment.

The CDR3 loop spans 11 amino acids. With 5 bases removed from V and 4 bases from J, the gap between germline ends came to 5 bases. Germline CDR1 and CDR2: SQVTM and ANQGSEA. Extracted RNA was reverse transcribed, and the resulting cDNA served as sequencing template. Some clones are missing from TCRdb's copy, which holds only in-frame ones; the method was immunoSEQ multiplex PCR. This repertoire shows about 180,000 clones, about 53% found once; its top ten account for 11%. Documented treatment: oral pan-JAK inhibitor, 5-10 mg twice daily. A remark on this clone: Its specificity is unknown.

The starting material was CD8+ T cells sorted from blood, obtained at week 24, from a patient treated with tofacitinib. The receptor was derived from a human donor with alopecia areata. The gene calls are TRBV29-1 and TRBJ2-2; no clear D. The CDR3 DNA follows: TGCAGCGTTTTAGTCACCGGGGAGCTGTTTTTT. It is translated as CSVLVTGELFF.